These 23 T cell receptor beta chains came from one sample sequenced in a study of control samples from healthy donors and cancer patients (dated by TCRdb to about 2020). The library was made by the immunoSEQ multiplex PCR assay. TCRdb holds this immuneACCESS table with in-frame rearrangements only. Some clones are missing; in checked studies, unresolved V genes explain under half, and the rest has no known cause. The sample table shows around 120,000 clones, and roughly 95% are seen once. Together, the top ten hold around 3.6% of the sample. Sample: blood. Receptors originate from a man younger than 45 in good health.

DNA for the CDR3: TGTGCCAGCAGTGACAGGGGGCTCATCTACGAGCAGTACTTC. Translation: CASSDRGLIYEQYF. The V and J genes are TRBV6-2 or TRBV6-3 and TRBJ2-7; 10 bases are shared with TRBD1. This CDR3 region has 14 residues. CDR1 and CDR2 (germline): MNHEY, SVGEGT. Germline trimming cut 5 bases from V and 3 bases from J; bases unmatched to any gene: 4.

V and J are TRBV7-8 and TRBJ1-4; 11 nucleotides match TRBD1. CDR3 size: 14 residues. Germline V gene lookup returns CDR1 SGHVS and CDR2 FQNEAQ. J gave up 7 bases and V 3 bases, and 1 base lay outside the gene matches. CDR3 region: CASSFGTGGEKLFF. The CDR3 coding sequence is TGTGCCAGCAGCTTCGGGACAGGGGGTGAAAAACTGTTTTTT. Based on the CDR3 plus reference TRBV7-8 and TRBJ1-4, the full variable domain is GAGVSQSPRYKVAKRGQDVALRCDPISGHVSLFWYQQALGQGPEFLTYFQNEAQLDKSGLPSDRFFAERPEGSVSTLKIQRTQQEDSAVYLCASSFGTGGEKLFFGSGTQLSVL.

The table lists this clone with a count of one. This chain connects TRBV2 to TRBJ2-7; D is unclear. The ends were cut back, 3 bases at V and 3 bases at J, with 12 bases in the middle. The CDR3 sequence is 14 residues long. Germline V gives CDR1 SNHLY, CDR2 FYNNEI. The CDR3 here is CASSEGSGGYEQYF. CDR3 in DNA: TGTGCCAGCAGTGAGGGCAGTGGTGGCTACGAGCAGTACTTC. The full variable domain, completed using reference TRBV2 and TRBJ2-7, is EPEVTQTPSHQVTQMGQEVILRCVPISNHLYFYWYRQILGQKVEFLVSFYNNEISEKSEIFDDQFSVERPDGSNFTLKIRSTKLEDSAMYFCASSEGSGGYEQYFGPGTRLTVT.

Details on this clone: Within the sample, other DNA sequences also encode this same CDR3. The V call is TRBV5-1, the J call TRBJ1-1, with TRBD1 matching 7 bases. Per germline, CDR1 SGHRS and CDR2 YFSETQ. The length of the CDR3 is 14 residues. V lost 5 bases, J lost 0 bases, and 4 bases stayed unmatched. The CDR3 spells CASSRDSLNTEAFF. The DNA for the CDR3 is TGCGCCAGCAGTCGGGACAGCCTGAACACTGAAGCTTTCTTT.

The chain has TRBV5-1 and TRBJ2-7; 8 nucleotides align to TRBD1. The CDR3 is 15 residues long. The junction had 7 bases not matched to a gene; V was cut back by 3 bases and J by 2 bases. Germline V gives CDR1 SGHRS, CDR2 YFSETQ. The CDR3: CASSSQTGVTYEQYF. CDR3 DNA sequence: TGCGCCAGCAGCTCACAGACAGGGGTAACCTACGAGCAGTACTTC.

This chain links TRBV28 with TRBJ1-2; D unclear. CDR1 is MDHEN and CDR2 is SYDVKM in the germline V gene. This CDR3 comprises 13 residues. Trimming removed 2 bases at V and 6 bases at J, with 10 bases between. CDR3 bases: TGTGCCAGCAGTTTAATCGTGCGAGATGGCTACACCTTC. It translates to CASSLIVRDGYTF.

The chain employs TRBV5-1 and TRBJ2-3, with 8 bases aligning to TRBD1. The junction had 4 bases not matched to a gene; V was cut back by 0 bases and J by 4 bases. The CDR3 spans 15 residues. The V gene's germline CDR1 is SGHRS and CDR2 YFSETQ. CDR3 nucleotide sequence: TGCGCCAGCAGCTTGGGGGCAGGGGGCGCAGATACGCAGTATTTT. Translated, it gives CASSLGAGGADTQYF.

This chain connects TRBV19 to TRBJ1-5; D is undetermined. V was cut by 1 base and J by 4 bases, with 11 bases left in between. The CDR3 loop spans 15 amino acids. The V gene's germline CDR1 is LNHDA and CDR2 SQIVND (reference sequence). The CDR3 loop is CASSIVAGINQPQHF. The CDR3 nucleotides are TGTGCCAGTAGTATAGTGGCGGGGATAAATCAGCCCCAGCATTTT.

The V call is TRBV7-9, the J call TRBJ1-1, with D possibly matching TRBD1 (6 bases). V lost 5 bases and J lost 0, with 13 bases in between. This CDR3 spans 15 amino acids. Germline CDR1 and CDR2: SEHNR and FQNEAQ (reference sequence). The CDR3 DNA follows: TGTGCCAGCAGCCCGGGGGGGGCAATGAACACTGAAGCTTTCTTT. As protein: CASSPGGAMNTEAFF. The full variable domain, with the rest looked up from reference TRBV7-9 and TRBJ1-1, is DTGVSQNPRHKITKRGQNVTFRCDPISEHNRLYWYRQTLGQGPEFLTYFQNEAQLEKSRLLSDRFSAERPKGSFSTLEIQRTEQGDSAMYLCASSPGGAMNTEAFFGQGTRLTVV.

The chain couples TRBV7-9 to TRBJ2-5; tentative D call: TRBD1 (6 bases). The CDR3 consists of 15 residues. Trimming took off 3 bases at V and 4 bases at J, with 15 bases between the two ends. CDR1 and CDR2 from the germline V gene are SEHNR and FQNEAQ (reference sequence). CDR3 coding DNA: TGTGCCAGCAGCTTGCCGGGACACCCTGGAGAGACCCAGTACTTC. Its translation: CASSLPGHPGETQYF.

The J gene is TRBJ2-7, the V gene TRBV7-9; D ambiguous. Germline CDR1 is SEHNR and CDR2 is FQNEAQ (reference sequence). Deletions cut 2 bases from V and 2 bases from J, with 7 bases between. The CDR3 consists of 13 residues. This CDR3 reads CASSLPVAYEQYF. The CDR3 nucleotides are TGTGCCAGCAGCTTACCGGTCGCCTACGAGCAGTACTTC.

V is TRBV28 and J is TRBJ1-1; no clear D. Trimming took 6 bases from V and 1 from J, leaving 15 bases between them. This CDR3 is built from 15 residues. Germline loops: CDR1 MDHEN, CDR2 SYDVKM. CDR3: CASRLTGPPNTEAFF. The CDR3 nucleotides are TGTGCCAGCAGACTTACGGGCCCTCCGAACACTGAAGCTTTCTTT.

This clone was seen only a few times. The chain carries TRBV9 and TRBJ2-3, with D possibly TRBD2 on 6 matching bases. This CDR3 has 14 amino acids. Germline CDR1 reads SGDLS; CDR2 reads YYNGEE. With 7 bases removed from V and 0 bases from J, the gap between germline ends came to 12 bases. The CDR3 nucleotides are TGTGCCAGCCGGGCTAGCGATAGCACAGATACGCAGTATTTT. It codes for CASRASDSTDTQYF.

This clone was seen a few times. This chain links TRBV29-1 with TRBJ2-1; D not certain. V gave up 4 bases and J gave up 4 bases, with 5 bases separating them. CDR1 and CDR2 from the germline V gene are SQVTM and ANQGSEA. The CDR3 consists of 11 residues. The CDR3 region is CSVVAYNEQFF. The CDR3 DNA is TGCAGCGTTGTAGCTTACAATGAGCAGTTCTTC.

The chain combines TRBV4-1 with TRBJ2-1; 7 positions match TRBD1. Unmatched junction bases numbered 14, after V lost 5 bases and J lost 4 bases. This CDR3 comprises 17 residues. CDR1 is MGHRA and CDR2 is YSYEKL in the germline V gene. CDR3 coding DNA: TGCGCCAGCAGCAACGATGGCTCGGACAGGTCATACAATGAGCAGTTCTTC. As protein: CASSNDGSDRSYNEQFF.

This clone was seen only once. The gene calls are TRBV28 and TRBJ1-6, with TRBD1 matching 10 bases. The V and J ends lost 6 bases and 7 bases, in that order; junction bases with no gene match: 6. CDR1 and CDR2 from the germline V gene are MDHEN and SYDVKM. The CDR3 runs to 15 residues. This CDR3 is CASRRQGARNSPLHF. In nucleotides, the CDR3 is TGTGCCAGCAGGCGACAGGGGGCTAGGAATTCACCCCTCCACTTT. Full variable domain (missing parts from reference TRBV28 and TRBJ1-6): DVKVTQSSRYLVKRTGEKVFLECVQDMDHENMFWYRQDPGLGLRLIYFSYDVKMKEKGDIPEGYSVSREKKERFSLILESASTNQTSMYLCASRRQGARNSPLHFGNGTRLTVT.

The gene calls are TRBV19 and TRBJ1-3; D unresolved. The CDR3 consists of 12 residues. Germline CDR1 is LNHDA and CDR2 is SQIVND (reference sequence). Trimming stripped 5 bases from V and 2 bases from J, with 4 bases between. The CDR3 here is CASSGAGNTIYF. The CDR3 DNA reads as TGTGCCAGTAGTGGGGCTGGAAACACCATATATTTT.

The chain carries TRBV7-9 and TRBJ2-1, with a weak D call TRBD1 (5 bases). CDR1 and CDR2 from the germline V gene are SEHNR and FQNEAQ (reference sequence). V lost 3 bases and J lost 0, with 9 bases in between. This CDR3 is 15 amino acids long. CDR3 region: CASSLTAGSYNEQFF. The CDR3, as DNA: TGTGCCAGCAGCTTGACAGCCGGCTCCTACAATGAGCAGTTCTTC.

The V call is TRBV7-2, the J call TRBJ2-1, with 7 bases identical to TRBD2. V shed 1 base and J 5 bases; nucleotides not matched to a gene: 8. CDR1 SGHTA and CDR2 FQGNSA come from the germline V gene. The CDR3 covers 16 residues. The CDR3 loop is CASSLVRASGHNEQFF. CDR3 DNA: TGTGCCAGCAGCTTAGTTCGGGCTAGCGGCCACAATGAGCAGTTCTTC.

The chain uses TRBV6-1 and TRBJ2-7, with 7 bases lining up with TRBD1. The J segment lost 0 bases and the V segment lost 1 base, leaving 0 bases of the junction unmatched. Germline V lookup: CDR1 MNHNS, CDR2 SASEGT. The CDR3 loop spans 14 amino acids. CDR3 bases: TGTGCCAGCAGTGAAGGGGACAGCTCCTACGAGCAGTACTTC. As protein: CASSEGDSSYEQYF.

This chain links TRBV15 with TRBJ1-4; D is perhaps TRBD1 (6 bases). The V end lost 2 bases, the J end lost 6 bases, and 10 bases lay between the germline ends. Germline-derived CDR1 and CDR2 are LNHNV and YYDKDF (reference sequence). CDR3 length: 14 residues. The CDR3 DNA reads TGTGCCACCAGCAGAAGTTCAGGGGATGAAAAACTGTTTTTT. This encodes CATSRSSGDEKLFF.

This clone came up once. The chain uses TRBV7-9 and TRBJ1-6, with 9 bases matching TRBD1. Germline CDR1 and CDR2: SEHNR and FQNEAQ (reference sequence). V dropped 4 bases and J dropped 9; count of bases not matched to a gene: 7. The length of the CDR3 is 15 residues. The CDR3 DNA reads as TGTGCCAGCAGCTATGGGACAGGGACCGGTTCACCCCTCCACTTT. Translated: CASSYGTGTGSPLHF.

The chain joins TRBV4-3 to TRBJ1-2; no firm D call. Germline CDR1 is LGHNA and CDR2 is YSLEER. The CDR3 is made up of 13 amino acids. V was shortened by 0 bases and J by 4 bases, with 6 bases between the two germline ends. CDR3 in DNA: TGCGCCAGCAGCCAAGAAAGGCTCTATGGCTACACCTTC. Its translation is CASSQERLYGYTF.